What follows is one T cell receptor beta chain and its context. In its sample, this clonotype was seen a few times. Its antigen is currently not known. Base quality data are lacking; no much larger clone is found one base away. The record originates from a study of CD8 T cells in ankylosing spondylitis (dated by TCRdb to about 2017). With regard to the full study: The study set out to find disease-linked TCR variants by profiling T cell receptor beta repertoires in ankylosing spondylitis patients and healthy donors. In total, the full study cohort was made up of roughly 100 healthy donors and some 26 ankylosing spondylitis patients. Samples of peripheral blood were taken, and for ankylosing spondylitis patients, synovial fluid was collected as well. On the study overall, not on this receptor specifically: Some motif variants had previously been reported in the synovial fluid and blood of reactive arthritis patients, which suggests shared mechanisms of disease initiation. Blood from ankylosing spondylitis patients appeared to be characterized by a TCR beta motif made up of under 10 highly homologous amino acid variants. In peripheral blood, the disease-linked clones were found at relatively low frequencies and had a CD8+ phenotype. The disease-linked clones were reported to be significantly enriched in matched synovial fluid samples from ankylosing spondylitis patients.

The sequencer listed for this sample is Illumina HiSeq 2500. TCR beta libraries were prepared by quantitative 5'-RACE with molecular barcodes. As for the authors' bioinformatics: A new computational method, built on a probabilistic model of VDJ rearrangement, was used to identify disease-linked TCR variants. TCRdb passed the public sequencing reads through fastp at Q25 and MiXCR, retaining productive beta sequences. Entries that share a CDR3 protein sequence are merged under the most common genes and DNA. TCRdb's processing, not the authors' own work, is the source of the V and J calls. The sample table lists a few hundred thousand distinct CDR3 sequences, 15% to 20% of them with a count of one. Around 32% of the sample comes from the top ten. Between the V and J ends, shortened by 3 bases and 6 bases respectively, the junction contains 12 bases. Including cysteine and phenylalanine, the CDR3 has 14 amino acids. The entry retains the CDR3 DNA only, 42 bases that are in frame from base 1.

Sequencing was performed on blood, either unsorted or a sorted T cell fraction (not recorded which). This TCR came from a male donor with ankylosing spondylitis or in good health (not recorded which). The chain is encoded by TRBV12-3 or TRBV12-4 joined to TRBJ2-1; the D gene assignment is perhaps TRBD1 or TRBD2, with each matching 5 bases. CDR3 protein: CASSFHPGRNEQFF. The base sequence is TGTGCCAGCAGTTTCCACCCGGGGCGCAATGAGCAGTTCTTC.